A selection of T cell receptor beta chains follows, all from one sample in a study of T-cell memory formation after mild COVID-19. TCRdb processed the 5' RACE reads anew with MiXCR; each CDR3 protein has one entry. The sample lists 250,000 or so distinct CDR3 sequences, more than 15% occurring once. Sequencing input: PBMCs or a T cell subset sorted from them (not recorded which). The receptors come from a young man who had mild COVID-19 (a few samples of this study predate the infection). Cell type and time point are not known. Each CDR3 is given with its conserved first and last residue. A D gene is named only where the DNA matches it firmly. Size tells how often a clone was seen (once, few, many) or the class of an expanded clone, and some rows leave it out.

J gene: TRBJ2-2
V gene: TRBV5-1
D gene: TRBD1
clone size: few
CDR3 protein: CASSLSRRQGRTGELFF
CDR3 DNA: TGCGCCAGCAGCTTGTCTCGCCGACAGGGACGGACCGGGGAGCTGTTTTTT

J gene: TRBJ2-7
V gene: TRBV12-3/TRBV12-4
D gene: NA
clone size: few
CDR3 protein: CASSPRDGLYEQYF
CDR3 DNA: TGTGCCAGCAGTCCCCGGGACGGACTCTACGAGCAGTACTTC

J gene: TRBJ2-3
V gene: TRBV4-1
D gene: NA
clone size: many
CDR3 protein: CASSPGSPSTDTQYF
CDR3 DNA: TGCGCCAGCAGCCCAGGAAGCCCTAGCACAGATACGCAGTATTTT

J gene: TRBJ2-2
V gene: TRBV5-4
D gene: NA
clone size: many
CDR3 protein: CASSPGVATGELFF
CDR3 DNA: TGTGCCAGCAGCCCAGGGGTGGCTACCGGGGAGCTGTTTTTT

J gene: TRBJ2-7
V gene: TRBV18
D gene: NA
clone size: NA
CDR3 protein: CASSPAGFHEQYF
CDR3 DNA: TGTGCCAGCTCACCCGCAGGGTTCCACGAGCAGTACTTC

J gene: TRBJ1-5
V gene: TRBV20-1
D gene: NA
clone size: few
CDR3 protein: CSARAGAGNQPQHF
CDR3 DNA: TGCAGTGCTAGAGCCGGAGCGGGCAATCAGCCCCAGCATTTT

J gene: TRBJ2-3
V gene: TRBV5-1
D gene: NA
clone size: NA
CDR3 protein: CASSSFPDTQYF
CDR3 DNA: TGCGCCAGCAGCTCCTTTCCAGATACGCAGTATTTT

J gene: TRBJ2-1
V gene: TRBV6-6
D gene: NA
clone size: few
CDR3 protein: CASSPGGINEQFF
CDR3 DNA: TGTGCCAGCAGCCCCGGTGGGATCAATGAGCAGTTCTTC

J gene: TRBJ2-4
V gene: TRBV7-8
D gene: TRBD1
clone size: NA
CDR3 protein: CASSSRGTGWAKNIQYF
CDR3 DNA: TGTGCCAGCAGCTCCCGGGGGACAGGGTGGGCCAAAAACATTCAGTACTTC

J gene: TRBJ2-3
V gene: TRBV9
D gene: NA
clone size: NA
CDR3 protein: CASSEWGFPDTQYF
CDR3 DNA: TGTGCCAGCAGCGAATGGGGTTTCCCAGATACGCAGTATTTT

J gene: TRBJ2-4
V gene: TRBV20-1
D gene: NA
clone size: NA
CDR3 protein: CSAAPRDIHIQYF
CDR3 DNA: TGCAGTGCCGCACCTCGGGACATACACATTCAGTACTTC

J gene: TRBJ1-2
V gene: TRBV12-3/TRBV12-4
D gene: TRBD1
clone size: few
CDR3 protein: CASSLRNRGVGYGYTF
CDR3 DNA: TGTGCCAGCAGTTTACGTAACAGGGGGGTTGGCTATGGCTACACCTTC

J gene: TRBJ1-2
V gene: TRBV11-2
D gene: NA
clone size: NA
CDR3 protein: CASSLNRVLYGYTF
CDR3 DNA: TGTGCCAGCAGCTTAAACAGGGTCTTGTATGGCTACACCTTC

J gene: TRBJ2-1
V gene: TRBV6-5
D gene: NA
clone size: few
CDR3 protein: CASRVGTQNNEQFF
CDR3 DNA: TGTGCCAGCAGAGTAGGGACACAGAACAATGAGCAGTTCTTC

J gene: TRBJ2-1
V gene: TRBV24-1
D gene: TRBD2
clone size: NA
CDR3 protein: CATSDPSRGTIDEQFF
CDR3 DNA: TGTGCCACCAGTGACCCTTCCCGCGGGACTATAGATGAGCAGTTCTTC

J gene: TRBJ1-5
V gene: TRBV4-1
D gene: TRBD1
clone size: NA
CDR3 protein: CASSQPTGDYSNQPQHF
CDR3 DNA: TGCGCCAGCAGCCAACCCACAGGGGACTATAGCAATCAGCCCCAGCATTTT

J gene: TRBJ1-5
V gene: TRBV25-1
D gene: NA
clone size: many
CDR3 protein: CASSVTGSNQPQHF
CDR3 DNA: TGTGCCAGCAGCGTCACAGGTAGCAATCAGCCCCAGCATTTT

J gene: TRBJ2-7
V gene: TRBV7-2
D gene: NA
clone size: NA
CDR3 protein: CASSLSGHLSYEQYF
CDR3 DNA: TGTGCCAGCAGCTTGTCGGGACACCTCTCCTACGAGCAGTACTTC

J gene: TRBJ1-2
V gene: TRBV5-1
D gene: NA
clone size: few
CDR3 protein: CASSVSLVEGYTF
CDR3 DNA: TGCGCCAGCAGCGTCAGTCTGGTGGAAGGCTACACCTTC

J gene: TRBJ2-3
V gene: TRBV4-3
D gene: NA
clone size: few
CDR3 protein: CASSQGGLTDTQYF
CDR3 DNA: TGCGCCAGCAGCCAAGGAGGTCTGACAGATACGCAGTATTTT

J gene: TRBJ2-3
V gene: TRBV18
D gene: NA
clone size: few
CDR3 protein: CASSPPGNRDTQYF
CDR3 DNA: TGTGCCAGCTCACCCCCCGGGAACAGAGATACGCAGTATTTT

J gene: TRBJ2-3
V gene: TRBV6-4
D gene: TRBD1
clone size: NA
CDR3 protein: CASSPGTGVTDTQYF
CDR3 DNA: TGTGCCAGCAGCCCTGGGACAGGGGTTACAGATACGCAGTATTTT

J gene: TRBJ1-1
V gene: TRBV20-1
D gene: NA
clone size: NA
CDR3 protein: CSAQGTQNTEAFF
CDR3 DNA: TGCAGTGCCCAAGGGACCCAGAACACTGAAGCTTTCTTT

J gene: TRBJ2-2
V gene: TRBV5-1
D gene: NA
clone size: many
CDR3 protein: CASSLGRATGELFF
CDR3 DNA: TGCGCCAGCAGCTTGGGCAGGGCAACGGGGGAGCTGTTTTTT

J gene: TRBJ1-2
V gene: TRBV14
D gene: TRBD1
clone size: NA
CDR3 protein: CASSPFDRVGYTF
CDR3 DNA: TGTGCCAGCAGCCCATTTGACAGGGTTGGCTACACCTTC

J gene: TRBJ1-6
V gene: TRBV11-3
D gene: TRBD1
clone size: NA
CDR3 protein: CASSRSNRGRTPLHF
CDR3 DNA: TGTGCCAGCAGCCGCTCAAACAGGGGTAGGACACCCCTCCACTTT

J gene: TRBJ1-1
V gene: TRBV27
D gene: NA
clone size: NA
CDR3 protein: CASSLSAGWITEAFF
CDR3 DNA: TGTGCCAGCAGTTTATCAGCAGGGTGGATCACTGAAGCTTTCTTT

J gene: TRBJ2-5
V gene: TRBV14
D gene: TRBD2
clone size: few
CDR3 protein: CASSQDSPAGAYQETQYF
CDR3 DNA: TGTGCCAGCAGCCAAGACTCCCCAGCGGGAGCCTACCAAGAGACCCAGTACTTC

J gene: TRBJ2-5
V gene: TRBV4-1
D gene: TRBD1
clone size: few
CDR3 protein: CASSQGTGQGETQYF
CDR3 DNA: TGCGCCAGCAGCCAAGGGACGGGACAGGGTGAGACCCAGTACTTC

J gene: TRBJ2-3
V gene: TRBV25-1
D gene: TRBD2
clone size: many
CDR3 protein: CASRIAGGTDTQYF
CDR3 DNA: TGTGCCAGCAGGATAGCGGGGGGCACAGATACGCAGTATTTT

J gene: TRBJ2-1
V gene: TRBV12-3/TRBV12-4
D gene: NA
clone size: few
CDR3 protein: CASSFVGASYNEQFF
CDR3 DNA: TGTGCCAGCAGTTTTGTCGGGGCCTCCTACAATGAGCAGTTCTTC

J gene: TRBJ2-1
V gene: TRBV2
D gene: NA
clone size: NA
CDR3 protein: CASSGAHKLDEQFF
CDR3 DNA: TGTGCCAGCAGTGGGGCCCACAAGTTGGATGAGCAGTTCTTC

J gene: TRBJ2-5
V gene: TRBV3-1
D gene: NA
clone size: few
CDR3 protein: CASSRQFGAQYF
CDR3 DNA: TGTGCCAGCAGCCGACAGTTTGGGGCCCAGTACTTC

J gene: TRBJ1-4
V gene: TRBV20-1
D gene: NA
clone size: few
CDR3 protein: CSASIVTNEKLFF
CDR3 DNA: TGCAGTGCCTCGATAGTGACTAATGAAAAACTGTTTTTT

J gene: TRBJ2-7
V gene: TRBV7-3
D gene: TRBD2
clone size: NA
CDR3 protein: CASSPGLADTYEQYF
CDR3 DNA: TGTGCCAGCAGCCCGGGACTAGCGGACACCTACGAGCAGTACTTC

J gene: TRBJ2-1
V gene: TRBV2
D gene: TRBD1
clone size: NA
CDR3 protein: CASSADRVNNEQFF
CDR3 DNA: TGTGCCAGCAGCGCAGACAGGGTGAACAATGAGCAGTTCTTC

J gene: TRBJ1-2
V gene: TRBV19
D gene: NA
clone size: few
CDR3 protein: CASSWTETYGYTF
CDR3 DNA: TGTGCCAGTAGTTGGACAGAGACTTATGGCTACACCTTC

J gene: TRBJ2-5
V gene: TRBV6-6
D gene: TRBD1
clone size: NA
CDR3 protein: CASSRDRGYETQYF
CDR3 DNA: TGTGCCAGCAGTCGGGACAGGGGGTATGAGACCCAGTACTTC

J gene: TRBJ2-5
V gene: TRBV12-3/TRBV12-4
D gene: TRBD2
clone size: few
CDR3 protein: CASSLRAGGRETQYF
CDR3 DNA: TGTGCCAGCAGTTTACGAGCGGGGGGCAGGGAGACCCAGTACTTC

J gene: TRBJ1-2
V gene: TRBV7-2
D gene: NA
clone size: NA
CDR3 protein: CASSPTGYNGYTF
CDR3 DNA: TGTGCCAGCAGCCCCACAGGGTATAATGGCTACACCTTC

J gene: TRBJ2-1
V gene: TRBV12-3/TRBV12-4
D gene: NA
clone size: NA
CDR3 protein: CASSFPDQGSPYNEQFF
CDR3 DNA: TGTGCCAGCAGTTTCCCCGACCAGGGATCCCCCTACAATGAGCAGTTCTTC

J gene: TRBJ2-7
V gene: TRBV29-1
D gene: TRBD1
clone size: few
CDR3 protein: CSVRGQGFYEQYF
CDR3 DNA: TGCAGCGTTCGGGGACAGGGGTTCTACGAGCAGTACTTC

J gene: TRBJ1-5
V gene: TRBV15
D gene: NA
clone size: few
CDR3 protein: CATSGRTASNQPQHF
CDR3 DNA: TGTGCCACCAGCGGGAGGACGGCAAGCAATCAGCCCCAGCATTTT